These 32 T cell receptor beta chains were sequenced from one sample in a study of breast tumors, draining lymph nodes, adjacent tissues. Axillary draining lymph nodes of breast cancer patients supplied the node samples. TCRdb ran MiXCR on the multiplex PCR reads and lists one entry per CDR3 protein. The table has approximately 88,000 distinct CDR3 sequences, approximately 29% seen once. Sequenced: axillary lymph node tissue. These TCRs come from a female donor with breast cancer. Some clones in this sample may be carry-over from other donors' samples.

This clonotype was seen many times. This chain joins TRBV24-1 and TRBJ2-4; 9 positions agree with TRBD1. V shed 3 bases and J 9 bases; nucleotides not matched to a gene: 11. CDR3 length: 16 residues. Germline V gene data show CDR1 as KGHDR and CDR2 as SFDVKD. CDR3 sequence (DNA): TGTGCCACCAGTGATAGTAGGGCGGGACAGGGAATCATTCAGTACTTC. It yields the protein CATSDSRAGQGIIQYF.

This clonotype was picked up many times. Here the CDR3 DNA reads TGTGCCAGCAGTTACGGGAGGGCCTACGAGCAGTACTTC. This codes for CASSYGRAYEQYF. The chain links TRBV6-2 or TRBV6-3 to TRBJ2-7; TRBD2 matches 7 bases. V trimming: 2 bases; J trimming: 2 bases; junction bases outside the gene matches: 0. The germline V gene encodes CDR1 MNHEY and CDR2 SVGEGT. The CDR3 length is 13 residues.

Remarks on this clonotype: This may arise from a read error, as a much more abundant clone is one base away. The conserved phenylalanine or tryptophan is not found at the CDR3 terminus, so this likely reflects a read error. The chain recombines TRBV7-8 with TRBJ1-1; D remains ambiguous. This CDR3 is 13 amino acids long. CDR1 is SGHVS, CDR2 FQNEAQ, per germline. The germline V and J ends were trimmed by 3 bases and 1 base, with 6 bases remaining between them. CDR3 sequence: CASSFRTNTEAFS. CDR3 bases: TGTGCCAGCAGCTTCCGCACGAACACTGAAGCTTTCTCT.

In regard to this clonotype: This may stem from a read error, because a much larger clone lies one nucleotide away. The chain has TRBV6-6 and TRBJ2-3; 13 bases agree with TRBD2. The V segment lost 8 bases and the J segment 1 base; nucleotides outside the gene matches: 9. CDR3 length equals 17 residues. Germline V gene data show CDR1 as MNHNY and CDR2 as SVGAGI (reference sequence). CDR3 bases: TGTGCCAGCTCCCTACTAGCGGGAGGGGTTGGCACAGATACGCAGTATTTT. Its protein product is CASSLLAGGVGTDTQYF.

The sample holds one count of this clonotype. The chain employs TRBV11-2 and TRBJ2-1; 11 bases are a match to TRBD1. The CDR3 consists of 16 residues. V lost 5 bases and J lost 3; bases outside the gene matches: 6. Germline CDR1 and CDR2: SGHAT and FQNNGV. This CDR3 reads CASSPTGTGGYNEQFF. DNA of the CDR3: TGTGCCAGCAGCCCGACGGGGACAGGGGGCTACAATGAGCAGTTCTTC.

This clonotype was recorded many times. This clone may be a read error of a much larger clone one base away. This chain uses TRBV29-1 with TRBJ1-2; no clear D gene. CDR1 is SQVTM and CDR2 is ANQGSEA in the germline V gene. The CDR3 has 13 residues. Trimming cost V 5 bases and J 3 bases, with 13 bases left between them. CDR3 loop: CSVYERGYYGYTF. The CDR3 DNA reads TGCAGCGTTTACGAACGGGGTTACTATGGCTACACCTTC.

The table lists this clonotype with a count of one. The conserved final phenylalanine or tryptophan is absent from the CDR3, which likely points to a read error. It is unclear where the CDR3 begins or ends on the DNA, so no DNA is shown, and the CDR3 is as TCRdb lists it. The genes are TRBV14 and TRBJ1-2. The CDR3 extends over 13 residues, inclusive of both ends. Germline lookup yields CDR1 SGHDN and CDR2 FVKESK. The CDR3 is CASSQVYTHGYTS.

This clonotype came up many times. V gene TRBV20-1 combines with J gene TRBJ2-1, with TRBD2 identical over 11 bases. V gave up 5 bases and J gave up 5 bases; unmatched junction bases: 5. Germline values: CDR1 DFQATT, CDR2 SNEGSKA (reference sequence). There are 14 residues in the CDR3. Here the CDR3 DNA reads TGCAGTGCTCAACCGGGACTAGCGGACAATGAGCAGTTCTTC. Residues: CSAQPGLADNEQFF.

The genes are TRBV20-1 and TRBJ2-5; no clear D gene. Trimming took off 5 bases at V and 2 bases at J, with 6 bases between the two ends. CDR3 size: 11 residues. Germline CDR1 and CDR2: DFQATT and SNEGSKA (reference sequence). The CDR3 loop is CSAARQETQYF. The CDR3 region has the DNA TGCAGTGCTGCGAGACAAGAGACCCAGTACTTC.

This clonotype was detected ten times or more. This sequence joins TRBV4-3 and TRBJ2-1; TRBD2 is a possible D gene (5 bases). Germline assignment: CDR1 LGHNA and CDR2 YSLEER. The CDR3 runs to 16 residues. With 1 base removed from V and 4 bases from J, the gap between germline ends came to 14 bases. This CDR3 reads CASSQGRRRKYNEQFF. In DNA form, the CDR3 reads TGCGCCAGCAGCCAAGGGAGGCGGAGGAAGTACAATGAGCAGTTCTTC.

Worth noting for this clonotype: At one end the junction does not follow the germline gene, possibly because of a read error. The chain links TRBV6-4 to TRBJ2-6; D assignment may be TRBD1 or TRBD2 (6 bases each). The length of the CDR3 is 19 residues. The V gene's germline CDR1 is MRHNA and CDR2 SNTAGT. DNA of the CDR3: TGTGCCAGCAGTCATCCTAGAGGGGGGACGAGCTCTGGCCCCAACGTCCTGACGTTC. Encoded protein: CASSHPRGGTSSGPNVLTF.

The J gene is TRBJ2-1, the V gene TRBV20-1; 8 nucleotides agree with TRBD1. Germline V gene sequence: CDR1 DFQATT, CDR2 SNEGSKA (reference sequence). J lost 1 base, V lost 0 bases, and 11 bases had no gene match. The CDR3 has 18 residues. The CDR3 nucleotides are TGCAGTGCTAGAGATCTGGGAACAGGGGGGTTTTCCTACAATGAGCAGTTCTTC. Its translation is CSARDLGTGGFSYNEQFF.

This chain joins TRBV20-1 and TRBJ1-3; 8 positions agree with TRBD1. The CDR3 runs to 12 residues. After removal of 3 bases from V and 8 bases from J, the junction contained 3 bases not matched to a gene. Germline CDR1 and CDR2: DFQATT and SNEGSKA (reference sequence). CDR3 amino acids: CSARDRAYTIYF. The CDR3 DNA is TGCAGTGCTAGGGACAGGGCATACACCATATATTTT.

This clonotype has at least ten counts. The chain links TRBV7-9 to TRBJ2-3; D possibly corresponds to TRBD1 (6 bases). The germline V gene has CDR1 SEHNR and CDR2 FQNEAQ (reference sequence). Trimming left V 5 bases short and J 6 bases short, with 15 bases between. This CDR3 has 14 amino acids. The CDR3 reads CASSTIRGGDTQYF. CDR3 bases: TGTGCCAGCAGCACTATCAGGGGTGGGGATACGCAGTATTTT.

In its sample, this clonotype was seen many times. The CDR3 protein is CASSLPVRGSASYEQYF. In nucleotides, the CDR3 is TGCGCCAGCAGCCTGCCGGTTCGTGGCAGCGCCTCCTACGAGCAGTACTTC. The chain uses TRBV5-1 and TRBJ2-7; D call uncertain. CDR3 length: 17 amino acids. Germline loops: CDR1 SGHRS, CDR2 YFSETQ. Between the trimmed V and J ends, which lost 4 bases and 0 bases, there was a span of 20 bases.

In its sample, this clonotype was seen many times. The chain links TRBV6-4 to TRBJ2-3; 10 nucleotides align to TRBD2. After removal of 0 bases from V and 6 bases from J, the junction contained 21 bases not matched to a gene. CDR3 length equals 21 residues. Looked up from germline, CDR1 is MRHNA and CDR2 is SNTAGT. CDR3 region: CASSDSRPAGGPSAVTDTQYF. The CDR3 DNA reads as TGTGCCAGCAGTGACTCGCGCCCAGCGGGAGGGCCTTCTGCGGTCACGGATACGCAGTATTTT.

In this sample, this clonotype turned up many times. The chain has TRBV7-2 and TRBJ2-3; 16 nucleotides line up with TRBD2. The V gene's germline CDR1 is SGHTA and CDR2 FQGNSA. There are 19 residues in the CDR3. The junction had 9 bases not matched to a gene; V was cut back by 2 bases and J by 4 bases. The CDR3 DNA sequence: TGTGCCAGCAGCTTACGGGGGACTAGCGGGAGGGCCGGGGCAGATACGCAGTATTTT. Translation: CASSLRGTSGRAGADTQYF.

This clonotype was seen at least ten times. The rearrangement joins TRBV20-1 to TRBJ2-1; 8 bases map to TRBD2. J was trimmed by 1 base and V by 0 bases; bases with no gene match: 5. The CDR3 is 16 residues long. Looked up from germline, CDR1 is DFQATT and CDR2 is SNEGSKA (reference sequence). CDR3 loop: CSARDSAGGSYNEQFF. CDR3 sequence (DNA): TGCAGTGCTAGAGATTCGGCGGGAGGTTCCTACAATGAGCAGTTCTTC.

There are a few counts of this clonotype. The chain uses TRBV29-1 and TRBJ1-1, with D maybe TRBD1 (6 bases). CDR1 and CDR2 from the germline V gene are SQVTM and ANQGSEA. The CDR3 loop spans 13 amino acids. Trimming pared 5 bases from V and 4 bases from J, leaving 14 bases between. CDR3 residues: CSVSNGGPTEAFF. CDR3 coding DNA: TGCAGCGTTTCAAACGGGGGGCCCACTGAAGCTTTCTTT.

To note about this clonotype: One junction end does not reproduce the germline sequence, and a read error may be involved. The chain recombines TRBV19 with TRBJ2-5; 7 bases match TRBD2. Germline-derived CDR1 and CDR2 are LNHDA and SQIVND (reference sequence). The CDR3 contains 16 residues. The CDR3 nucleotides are TGTGTCAGTAGTGACCCCTCGGAGCGACCGGGGGGGACCCAGTACTTC. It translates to CVSSDPSERPGGTQYF.

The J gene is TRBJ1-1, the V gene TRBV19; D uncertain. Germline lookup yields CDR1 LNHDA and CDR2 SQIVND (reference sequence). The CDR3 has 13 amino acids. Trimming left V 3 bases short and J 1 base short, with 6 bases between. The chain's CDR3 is CASSMWGNTEAFF. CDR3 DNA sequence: TGTGCCAGTAGTATGTGGGGGAACACTGAAGCTTTCTTT.

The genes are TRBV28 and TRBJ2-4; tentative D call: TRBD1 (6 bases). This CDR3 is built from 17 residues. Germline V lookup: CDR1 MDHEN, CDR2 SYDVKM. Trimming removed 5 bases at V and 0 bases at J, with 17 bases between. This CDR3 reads CASSSYASGVAKNIQYF. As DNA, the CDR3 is TGTGCCAGCAGTAGTTACGCTTCAGGGGTAGCCAAAAACATTCAGTACTTC.

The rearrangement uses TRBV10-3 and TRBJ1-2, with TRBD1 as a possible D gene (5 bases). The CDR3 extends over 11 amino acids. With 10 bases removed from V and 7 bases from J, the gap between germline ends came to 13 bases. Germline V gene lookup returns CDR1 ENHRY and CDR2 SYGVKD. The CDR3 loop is CATNPGGGYTF. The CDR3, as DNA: TGTGCCACCAATCCGGGGGGTGGCTACACCTTC.

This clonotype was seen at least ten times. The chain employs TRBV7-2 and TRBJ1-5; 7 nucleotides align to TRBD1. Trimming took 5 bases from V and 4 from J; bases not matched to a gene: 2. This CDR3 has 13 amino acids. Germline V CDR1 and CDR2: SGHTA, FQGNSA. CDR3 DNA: TGTGCCAGCAGCCGGGACAGAAATCAGCCCCAGCATTTT. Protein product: CASSRDRNQPQHF. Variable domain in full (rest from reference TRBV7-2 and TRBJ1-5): GAGVSQSPSNKVTEKGKDVELRCDPISGHTALYWYRQSLGQGLEFLIYFQGNSAPDKSGLPSDRFSAERTGGSVSTLTIQRTQQEDSAVYLCASSRDRNQPQHFGDGTRLSIL.

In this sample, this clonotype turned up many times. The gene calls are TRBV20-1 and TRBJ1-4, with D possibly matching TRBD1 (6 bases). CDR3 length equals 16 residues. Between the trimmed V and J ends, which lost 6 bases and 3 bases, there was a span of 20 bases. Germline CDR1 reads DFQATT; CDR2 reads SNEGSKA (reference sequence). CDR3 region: CSAGTSPSSSNEKLFF. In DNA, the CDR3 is TGCAGTGCCGGGACATCCCCGAGTAGCTCTAATGAAAAACTGTTTTTT.

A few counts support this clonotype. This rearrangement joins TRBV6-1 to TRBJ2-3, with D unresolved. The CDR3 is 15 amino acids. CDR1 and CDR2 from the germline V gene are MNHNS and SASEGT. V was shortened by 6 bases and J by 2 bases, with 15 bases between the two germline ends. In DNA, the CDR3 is TGTGCCAGCAGCCCGAAAAGGGCTTACACAGATACGCAGTATTTT. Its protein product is CASSPKRAYTDTQYF.

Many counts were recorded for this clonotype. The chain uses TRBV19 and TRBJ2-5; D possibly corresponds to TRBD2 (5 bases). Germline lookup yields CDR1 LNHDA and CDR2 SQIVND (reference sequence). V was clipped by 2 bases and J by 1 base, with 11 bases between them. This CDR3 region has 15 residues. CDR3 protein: CASSITAALQETQYF. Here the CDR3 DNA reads TGTGCCAGTAGTATAACAGCGGCCCTCCAAGAGACCCAGTACTTC.

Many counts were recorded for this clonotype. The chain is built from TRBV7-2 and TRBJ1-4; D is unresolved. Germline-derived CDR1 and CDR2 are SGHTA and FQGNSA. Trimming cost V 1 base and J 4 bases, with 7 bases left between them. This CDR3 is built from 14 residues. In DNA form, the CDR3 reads TGTGCCAGCAGCTTAGACAGCCATAATGAAAAACTGTTTTTT. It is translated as CASSLDSHNEKLFF.

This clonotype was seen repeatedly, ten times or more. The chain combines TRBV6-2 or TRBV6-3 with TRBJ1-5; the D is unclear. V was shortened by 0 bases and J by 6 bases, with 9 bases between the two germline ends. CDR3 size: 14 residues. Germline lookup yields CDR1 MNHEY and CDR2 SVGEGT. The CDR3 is CASSYSAPGQPQHF. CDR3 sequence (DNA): TGTGCCAGCAGTTACTCTGCTCCTGGTCAGCCCCAGCATTTT.

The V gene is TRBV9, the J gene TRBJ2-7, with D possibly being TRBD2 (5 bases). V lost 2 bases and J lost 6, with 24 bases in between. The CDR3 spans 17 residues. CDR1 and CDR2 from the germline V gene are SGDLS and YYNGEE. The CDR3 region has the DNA TGTGCCAGCAGCGTCGAGGGCAACAAGGAGAATACCTCCGAGCAGTACTTC. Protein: CASSVEGNKENTSEQYF.

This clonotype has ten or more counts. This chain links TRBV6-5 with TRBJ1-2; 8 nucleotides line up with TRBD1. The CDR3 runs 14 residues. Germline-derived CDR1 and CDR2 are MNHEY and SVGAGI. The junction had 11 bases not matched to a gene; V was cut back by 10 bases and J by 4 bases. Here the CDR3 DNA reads TGTGCCACATCGCCAGGGGGCGCGACCTATGGCTACACCTTC. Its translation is CATSPGGATYGYTF.

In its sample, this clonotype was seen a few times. Written as DNA, the CDR3 is TGTGCCAGCAGGAAGGGGCTAGCGGGAGGGTCTAGAGAGCAGTTCTTC. This codes for CASRKGLAGGSREQFF. V usage is TRBV6-2 or TRBV6-3 and J usage is TRBJ2-1; 12 bases align to TRBD2. There are 16 residues in the CDR3. V was clipped by 6 bases and J by 10 bases; unmatched bases: 13. Germline lookup yields CDR1 MNHEY and CDR2 SVGEGT.